This T cell receptor beta chain came from a study of shared clonotypes between healthy human individuals. CDR3 length: 15 amino acids. Germline V gene lookup returns CDR1 SGHTA and CDR2 FQGTGA. V was shortened by 4 bases and J by 2 bases, with 12 bases between the two germline ends. Only in-frame clones appear in the TCRdb table, and some are missing; sequencing was by immunoSEQ multiplex PCR. The sample holds millions of clones, 85% to 95% seen once. Naive CD8 cells lacked CD45RO and underwent positive selection for CCR7, leaving out terminally differentiated effector memory CD45RA+ cells. The TCR comes from a man aged 18-30 years in good health. The V call is TRBV7-3, the J call TRBJ2-1; D might be TRBD1 (6 bases). The sample comprised naive CD8+ T cells sorted from blood. Here the CDR3 DNA reads TGTGCCAGCAGCTCCCGACAGGCTGCCTACAATGAGCAGTTCTTC. Its translation is CASSSRQAAYNEQFF.